This T cell receptor beta chain is from a study of blood T cell repertoires in COVID-19 (dated by TCRdb to 2020 to 2022). Broadly, across the study: Samples from collaborators originated in the United States, Italy and Spain and spanned both the acute and convalescent phases of COVID-19. The sample metadata nearly always contained a de-identified subject ID, COVID-19 status, age in years and sex. Samples came from the ongoing ImmuneRACE study (first 160 participants) plus 1,254 subjects from 6 global collaborators. Where available, HLA class I and class II types were obtained from metadata supplied by the sample provider rather than from assay-based typing. The material from the prospective study consisted of cDNA or gDNA derived from T cells, B-cell-depleted T cells, or PBMCs. Deeply sampled blood TCRbeta repertoires from subjects exposed to, actively infected with, or recovered from COVID-19 were included in the dataset. A freely available public database, intended as a resource for researchers studying the immune response to SARS-CoV-2, is where the repertoires were released. What the study reported, not specific to this receptor: The amount of clinical and demographic metadata varied by source and participant and was provided uncurated.

The immunoSEQ Assay, a bias-controlled multiplex PCR, was used to amplify TCRbeta CDR3 regions from genomic DNA. The original methods were these. Within the assay, amplification of reference gene primers was used to estimate how many nucleated cells each sample contained. Sequence reads were collapsed and filtered to measure the absolute abundance of every unique TCRbeta CDR3 rearrangement. For each sample, productive Simpson clonality was calculated as the square root of Simpson's diversity index over productive rearrangements. TCRdb's version of the immuneACCESS table is confined to in-frame rearrangements and falls short of the full clone set. An unresolved V gene accounts for under half of the shortfall where checked; the remainder is of unknown origin. V, J and clone size derive from that table, while D and trimming were established from the DNA sequence. The sample contains fewer than 300,000 clones, approximately 91% of them found a single time. The leading ten clones occupy 2.3% of the sample.

The germline V gene provides CDR1 SQVTM and CDR2 ANQGSEA. From the cysteine through the phenylalanine, the CDR3 covers 13 amino acids. Of the read, only the CDR3 DNA is kept; its 39 bases are in frame from base 1. Trimming takes 0 bases from V and 7 bases from J, and the germline ends sit 12 bases apart. This clone has a single count. Its antigen remains undetermined. Per-base quality was not reported, and no clone a single base away is much larger than it. In the prospective study, participants were roughly 18 to 100 years old, resided in 24 geographic areas of the United States, and were enrolled through a virtual design. In the prospective study, cohorts were assigned on the basis of participant-reported clinical history obtained from a screening survey and a study questionnaire. In the prospective study, mobile phlebotomists collected whole blood, serum and a nasopharyngeal or oropharyngeal swab from each participant. Participants in the prospective study had the option to provide additional blood draws and questionnaires over a roughly 2-month period. Blood samples from the prospective study were shipped frozen or at room temperature prior to DNA extraction.

The chain is encoded by TRBV29-1 joined to TRBJ1-2, with no confidently assigned D gene. Sequencing was carried out using PBMCs or T cells enriched from blood (not recorded which). The clonotype comes from a woman between 40 and 50 years old with acute COVID-19. The CDR3: CSVEDREALGYTF. The nucleotide sequence is TGCAGCGTTGAAGATCGTGAGGCACTTGGCTACACCTTC.